These 32 T cell receptor beta chains originate from one sample sequenced in a study of shared clonotypes between healthy human individuals. Method: immunoSEQ multiplex PCR; TCRdb's copy keeps in-frame clones and lacks some. The sample consists of 2 million to 2.5 million clones, 93% of them appearing once. Sequencing was performed on naive CD4+ T cells from PBMCs. Sample subset: CD45RA+ positively selected. The receptors were sampled from a young man in good health. Some clones in this sample may be carry-over from other donors' samples.

The rearrangement uses TRBV28 and TRBJ2-3; 16 bases align to TRBD2. Germline trimming cut 5 bases from V and 2 bases from J; bases unmatched to any gene: 10. Germline CDR1 and CDR2: MDHEN and SYDVKM. There are 19 residues in the CDR3. CDR3 amino acids: CASSGWGTSGRANTDTQYF. The CDR3 DNA is TGTGCCAGCAGTGGGTGGGGGACTAGCGGGAGGGCGAACACAGATACGCAGTATTTT. The entire variable domain, with the rest obtained from reference TRBV28 and TRBJ2-3, is as follows: DVKVTQSSRYLVKRTGEKVFLECVQDMDHENMFWYRQDPGLGLRLIYFSYDVKMKEKGDIPEGYSVSREKKERFSLILESASTNQTSMYLCASSGWGTSGRANTDTQYFGPGTRLTVL.

As for this clone: This sample includes further DNA sequences coding for the same CDR3. The V gene is TRBV5-1, the J gene TRBJ2-1; 9 nucleotides align to TRBD2. The CDR3 has 15 amino acids. Germline V gives CDR1 SGHRS, CDR2 YFSETQ. The V and J ends lost 0 bases and 7 bases, in that order; junction bases with no gene match: 5. CDR3 DNA: TGCGCCAGCAGCTTGGGACTAGCGGCGTTGAATGAGCAGTTCTTC. Encoded protein: CASSLGLAALNEQFF.

This sequence joins TRBV6-1 and TRBJ2-1, with 7 bases matching TRBD2. Per the germline V gene, CDR1 is MNHNS and CDR2 is SASEGT. V lost 6 bases and J lost 10; bases outside the gene matches: 9. The CDR3 runs to 13 residues. The CDR3 DNA reads TGTGCCAGCAGACGACTAGCCGGGTACGAGCAGTTCTTC. Its translation: CASRRLAGYEQFF.

This sequence joins TRBV4-2 and TRBJ2-7; possibly TRBD2 for D (5 bases). Germline V gene sequence: CDR1 LGHNA, CDR2 YNFKEQ. CDR3 length: 15 amino acids. V was trimmed by 0 bases and J by 3 bases, leaving 12 bases between them. The CDR3 nucleotides read TGTGCCAGCAGCCAAGATCTGTCGACTAACTACGAGCAGTACTTC. Encoded protein: CASSQDLSTNYEQYF.

The V call is TRBV6-5, the J call TRBJ1-1, with 7 bases fitting TRBD1. Trimming took 11 bases from V and 5 from J; bases not matched to a gene: 8. The CDR3 consists of 12 residues. The germline V gene encodes CDR1 MNHEY and CDR2 SVGAGI. Written as DNA, the CDR3 is TGTGCCGCGGGACAGCGTGGGACTGAAGCTTTCTTT. It yields the protein CAAGQRGTEAFF.

The chain is built from TRBV27 and TRBJ2-7; 8 bases fit TRBD2. The CDR3 is 14 residues long. Germline V CDR1 and CDR2: MNHEY, SMNVEV (reference sequence). The trim removed 4 bases at V and 2 bases at J, leaving 4 bases unmatched. DNA for the CDR3: TGTGCCAGCAGTTCGGTTAGCGGGGCCTACGAGCAGTACTTC. Its translation: CASSSVSGAYEQYF.

This chain links TRBV28 with TRBJ1-1, with D perhaps matching TRBD1 (5 bases). Trimming left V 2 bases short and J 0 bases short, with 10 bases between. This CDR3 contains 15 residues. Germline assignment: CDR1 MDHEN and CDR2 SYDVKM. The CDR3 nucleotides are TGTGCCAGCAGTTTACCGGGGGACCTGAACACTGAAGCTTTCTTT. It codes for CASSLPGDLNTEAFF.

This chain joins TRBV5-1 and TRBJ2-4; D gene uncertain. The ends were cut back, 4 bases at V and 9 bases at J, with 11 bases in the middle. This CDR3 is built from 12 residues. CDR1 is SGHRS and CDR2 is YFSETQ in the germline V gene. The CDR3 DNA reads TGCGCCAGCAGCGCCGACTTTACCATTCAGTACTTC. This sequence encodes CASSADFTIQYF.

CDR3 amino acids: CASSLNSLAGAEEQFF. In DNA form, the CDR3 reads TGTGCCAGCAGCTTAAACAGTTTAGCGGGAGCAGAGGAGCAGTTCTTC. J is TRBJ2-1 and V is TRBV7-2; 9 nucleotides align to TRBD2. Trimming cost V 2 bases and J 10 bases; bases outside gene matches: 12. The CDR3 totals 16 residues. Germline CDR1 SGHTA, CDR2 FQGNSA.

The J gene is TRBJ2-2, the V gene TRBV5-3; D not certain. TRBV5-3 is classed as an ORF, of uncertain function. Trimming took 4 bases from V and 3 from J, leaving 19 bases between them. The CDR3 loop spans 17 amino acids. The CDR3 sequence: CARSPPRTSPHTGELFF. CDR3 coding DNA: TGTGCCAGAAGCCCCCCACGAACATCACCTCACACCGGGGAGCTGTTTTTT.

The chain joins TRBV28 to TRBJ2-7; the D gene is possibly TRBD1 (5 bases). The CDR3 spans 12 residues. V shed 7 bases and J shed 1 base, with 8 bases lying between them. Germline loops: CDR1 MDHEN, CDR2 SYDVKM. This chain's CDR3 is CASTRESYEQYF. The CDR3 DNA reads TGTGCCAGCACCAGGGAATCCTACGAGCAGTACTTC.

This chain uses TRBV9 with TRBJ2-1; 9 bases match TRBD1. This CDR3 region has 18 residues. Germline loops: CDR1 SGDLS, CDR2 YYNGEE. V lost 1 base and J lost 2; bases outside the gene matches: 10. As DNA, the CDR3 is TGTGCCAGCAGCGTAACTACAACCGGGACAGGGACCTACAATGAGCAGTTCTTC. The encoded protein is CASSVTTTGTGTYNEQFF.

This clone was counted a single time. The chain combines TRBV19 with TRBJ2-1; TRBD2 matches at 7 bases. The germline gives CDR1 LNHDA, CDR2 SQIVND (reference sequence). V trimming: 5 bases; J trimming: 2 bases; junction bases outside the gene matches: 6. The CDR3 contains 15 residues. CDR3 bases: TGTGCCAGTAGTCTAAGCGGGACCACCTACAATGAGCAGTTCTTC. Its protein product is CASSLSGTTYNEQFF.

V is TRBV7-3 and J is TRBJ1-1; unclear D gene. The CDR3 runs to 14 residues. Trimming took 2 bases from V and 1 from J, leaving 8 bases between them. Germline values: CDR1 SGHTA, CDR2 FQGTGA. The CDR3: CASSLDPKNTEAFF. In DNA, the CDR3 is TGTGCCAGCAGCTTAGACCCGAAGAACACTGAAGCTTTCTTT. The entire variable domain, with the rest obtained from reference TRBV7-3 and TRBJ1-1, is as follows: GAGVSQTPSNKVTEKGKYVELRCDPISGHTALYWYRQSLGQGPEFLIYFQGTGAADDSGLPNDRFFAVRPEGSVSTLKIQRTERGDSAVYLCASSLDPKNTEAFFGQGTRLTVV.

V is TRBV27 and J is TRBJ2-7; tentatively, D is TRBD1 (5 bases). CDR1 MNHEY and CDR2 SMNVEV come from the germline V gene (reference sequence). V was clipped by 0 bases and J by 0 bases, with 9 bases between them. CDR3 size: 15 residues. The CDR3 loop reads CASSLSGVSSYEQYF. The CDR3, as DNA: TGTGCCAGCAGTTTATCAGGGGTGAGCTCCTACGAGCAGTACTTC.

As to this clone: The same CDR3 is also encoded by other DNA sequences in this sample. J is TRBJ2-3 and V is TRBV2; D is unclear. The V gene's germline CDR1 is SNHLY and CDR2 FYNNEI. The V end was cut by 4 bases, the J end by 0 bases, with 2 bases between. This CDR3 comprises 12 residues. CDR3 DNA: TGTGCCAGCAGTGCTAGCACAGATACGCAGTATTTT. Translation gives CASSASTDTQYF.

V is TRBV18 and J is TRBJ2-1, with 8 bases lining up with TRBD1. The ends lost 1 base at V and 7 bases at J; junction bases unmatched: 6. The CDR3 has 15 residues. The germline V gene encodes CDR1 KGHSH and CDR2 LQKENI. The CDR3 region is CASSPLGTGLNEQFF. In DNA, the CDR3 is TGTGCCAGCTCACCACTCGGGACAGGACTTAATGAGCAGTTCTTC.

The genes are TRBV28 and TRBJ2-5; D could derive from TRBD1 or TRBD2 (5 bases each). This CDR3 region has 12 residues. The germline V and J ends were trimmed by 1 base and 10 bases, with 10 bases remaining between them. CDR1 and CDR2 from the germline V gene are MDHEN and SYDVKM. For the CDR3, the DNA is TGTGCCAGCAGTTTATCCCCAGGGAGCCAGTACTTC. Translation gives CASSLSPGSQYF.

V gene TRBV29-1 combines with J gene TRBJ2-6; the D is unclear. The germline V gene has CDR1 SQVTM and CDR2 ANQGSEA. The length of the CDR3 is 13 residues. Trimming pared 4 bases from V and 2 bases from J, leaving 6 bases between. CDR3 coding DNA: TGCAGCGTTGCGGTTACTGGGGCCAACGTCCTGACTTTC. It codes for CSVAVTGANVLTF.

The sample holds one count of this clone. This chain joins TRBV9 and TRBJ2-3; TRBD2 matches at 8 bases. The CDR3 has 15 residues. With 3 bases clipped from V and 0 bases from J, the junction kept 3 bases outside the gene matches. Per germline, CDR1 SGDLS and CDR2 YYNGEE. The CDR3 bases are TGTGCCAGCAGCGGAGGACTAGCTAGCACAGATACGCAGTATTTT. This translates into CASSGGLASTDTQYF.

CDR3 coding DNA: TGCGCCAGCAGCGGAGGGACAGCAGGTAAACACGAGCAGTACTTC. Protein product: CASSGGTAGKHEQYF. The chain couples TRBV5-1 to TRBJ2-7, with a tentative D call TRBD1 (7 bases). Germline lookup yields CDR1 SGHRS and CDR2 YFSETQ. The CDR3 covers 15 residues. Trimming took 4 bases from V and 5 from J, leaving 19 bases between them.

V usage is TRBV7-3 and J usage is TRBJ2-2; 7 nucleotides align to TRBD2. Losses at the gene ends were 2 bases for V and 4 bases for J; bases not matched to a gene: 4. Germline lookup yields CDR1 SGHTA and CDR2 FQGTGA. This CDR3 region has 15 residues. The CDR3 DNA is TGTGCCAGCAGCTTAGCGGGAGCTGGCACCGGGGAGCTGTTTTTT. Its protein product is CASSLAGAGTGELFF.

The genes are TRBV9 and TRBJ2-7; D might be TRBD2 (5 bases). The V end lost 0 bases, the J end lost 0 bases, and 10 bases lay between the germline ends. This CDR3 spans 15 amino acids. Germline V gene data show CDR1 as SGDLS and CDR2 as YYNGEE. The CDR3 here is CASSVGGPFSYEQYF. In DNA, the CDR3 is TGTGCCAGCAGCGTAGGCGGGCCCTTCTCCTACGAGCAGTACTTC.

This chain links TRBV7-3 with TRBJ2-3; 9 bases map to TRBD2. The CDR3 is 16 residues long. Per the germline V gene, CDR1 is SGHTA and CDR2 is FQGTGA. The V gene end was trimmed by 5 bases and the J gene end by 2 bases; junction bases not matched to a gene: 8. CDR3 amino acids: CASSLGTSPHTDTQYF. As DNA, the CDR3 is TGTGCCAGCAGCCTGGGGACTAGCCCCCACACAGATACGCAGTATTTT.

The chain links TRBV5-1 to TRBJ2-2, with D possibly being TRBD1 (6 bases). Germline assignment: CDR1 SGHRS and CDR2 YFSETQ. The CDR3 runs to 14 residues. The ends were cut back, 7 bases at V and 4 bases at J, with 14 bases in the middle. The CDR3 DNA follows: TGCGCCAGCGAAGGGGGTGGCTCCACCGGGGAGCTGTTTTTT. Protein: CASEGGGSTGELFF.

The chain uses TRBV5-8 and TRBJ2-5; no clear D gene. V gave up 0 bases and J gave up 6 bases, with 12 bases separating them. Germline CDR1 and CDR2: SGHTS and YDEGEE. This CDR3 region has 14 residues. CDR3 in amino acids: CASSLAGLVKTQYF. The CDR3 DNA follows: TGTGCCAGCAGCTTGGCCGGCCTGGTGAAGACCCAGTACTTC.

This clone was detected a few times. This CDR3 is also generated by other DNA sequences in the sample. The rearrangement uses TRBV11-2 and TRBJ1-1; D not resolved. Germline CDR1 SGHAT, CDR2 FQNNGV. The CDR3 consists of 14 residues. Trimming stripped 5 bases from V and 1 base from J, with 11 bases between. CDR3 DNA: TGTGCCAGCAGCCCAGGACCGGGGAACACTGAAGCTTTCTTT. This encodes CASSPGPGNTEAFF.

This sequence joins TRBV29-1 and TRBJ2-1, with TRBD1 identical over 9 bases. CDR3 length: 13 amino acids. With V trimmed by 8 bases and J by 4 bases, 6 bases remained unmatched. CDR1 SQVTM and CDR2 ANQGSEA come from the germline V gene. CDR3 bases: TGCAGCATTCCGGGACAGGGATACAATGAGCAGTTCTTC. As protein: CSIPGQGYNEQFF.

The chain is built from TRBV7-3 and TRBJ1-1; D gene uncertain. This CDR3 is 14 amino acids long. V gave up 3 bases and J gave up 5 bases, with 13 bases separating them. The germline CDR1 and CDR2 sequences are SGHTA and FQGTGA. The CDR3 DNA reads as TGTGCCAGCAGCTTGTCCGGGGTAGAGACTGAAGCTTTCTTT. Its translation: CASSLSGVETEAFF.

This clone was observed a handful of times. Other DNA sequences from this sample encode an identical CDR3 as well. The rearrangement joins TRBV28 to TRBJ1-1; the D is unclear. The CDR3 totals 12 residues. Per the germline V gene, CDR1 is MDHEN and CDR2 is SYDVKM. V was cut by 2 bases and J by 5 bases, with 6 bases left in between. The chain's CDR3 is CASSLRGTEAFF. The CDR3 nucleotides read TGTGCCAGCAGTTTACGGGGAACTGAAGCTTTCTTT.

The chain combines TRBV7-2 with TRBJ2-7; D not resolved. This CDR3 comprises 14 residues. V gave up 5 bases and J gave up 3 bases, with 14 bases separating them. Germline-derived CDR1 and CDR2 are SGHTA and FQGNSA. The CDR3 region has the DNA TGTGCCAGCAGCCCCTCACTGGGGATCTACGAGCAGTACTTC. This gives the protein CASSPSLGIYEQYF.

The chain recombines TRBV28 with TRBJ2-5; D call uncertain. The CDR3 totals 15 residues. With 2 bases removed from V and 3 bases from J, the gap between germline ends came to 13 bases. From germline, CDR1 is MDHEN and CDR2 SYDVKM. The CDR3 nucleotides are TGTGCCAGCAGTTTAGGAAGACAAAATAAAGAGACCCAGTACTTC. Residues: CASSLGRQNKETQYF.